This TCR beta chain is drawn from a study of T cells in Graves' hyperthyroidism and ophthalmopathy (dated by TCRdb to the late 2010s). About the full investigation: Peripheral blood samples were taken at initial diagnosis, before any treatment was given. TCR V-J signatures able to tell the groups apart were searched for in a discovery cohort of about a hundred patients, of whom under 45 had Graves' ophthalmopathy and some 60 had stable Graves' hyperthyroidism. An independent validation cohort of under 20 hyperthyroidism patients and 17 patients who later progressed to ophthalmopathy tested prospective prediction of ophthalmopathy. For training and testing, the 100 patients in the discovery cohort were randomly divided in a 7:3 ratio. The study also compared thyroid tissue and blood T-cell repertoires from several Graves' hyperthyroidism patients. Following sampling, methimazole starting at 30 mg daily was given to hyperthyroidism patients, and high-dose intravenous methylprednisolone was given to ophthalmopathy patients. According to the paper, TCR Vbeta CDR3 sequencing was carried out on over 130 peripheral blood samples, which came from 40 to 45 ophthalmopathy, around 75 hyperthyroidism and approximately 17 progressor patients. The investigation overall reported the following: In cross-validation, a model built on a 13 V-J signature told ophthalmopathy apart from stable hyperthyroidism with less than 90% sensitivity and about 81% specificity, and in testing the same model reached 80%/75%. In validation, progression to ophthalmopathy was predicted by the model with 70% to 71% sensitivity and about 72% specificity, a median of around 6.5 months before onset. Sample size was not statistically predetermined, and investigators were not blinded to group allocation. Most expanded thyroid clonotypes (frequency above 0.001) were also detected in blood, suggesting blood repertoires may reflect thyroid immune responses.

Many counts were recorded for this clonotype. Its antigen target is currently unknown. No qualities accompany the bases; no much larger clone lies one base away. There are 12 amino acids in the CDR3, from cysteine to phenylalanine inclusive. Only the CDR3 portion is preserved as DNA: 36 bases, with reading frame beginning at the first base. As encoded in the germline V gene (reference sequence), CDR1 is DFQATT while CDR2 is SNEGSKA. V is pared back by 6 bases and J by 4 bases, with 12 bases lying between the germline termini. The TCR beta CDR3 regions were amplified from the RNA transcripts. The TCR CDR3 was subjected to a first round of RT-PCR using the HTBI primer set and the Qiagen OneStep RT-PCR kit. The libraries were constructed in a second round of multiplex PCR and then size-selected and purified. Libraries were sequenced paired-end with 100 bp reads on an Illumina HiSeq2000. The paper's data handling went like this. SOAPnuke was used to process the raw data, throwing out any read that contained adapters or uncalled bases, had a mean Phred below 15, or lacked an exact constant-primer or identifier match. High-quality paired reads were merged with COPE v1.2.5, and unique nucleotide sequences were defined as clonotypes. MiTCR v1.1 was used to align clonotypes to the IMGT TRBV, TRBD and TRBJ reference segments. Analysis was restricted to V-J combinations with a frequency above 0.0001, which covered 99% to 99.2% of repertoires. A TCS score was defined as the ratio of F50 (clonal expansion) to E x V (chaos), with BLOSUM62-based TCRdist applied between CDR3 peptides within each V-J. Welch's t-statistics and random forest reduced roughly 540 V-J features to fewer than 15, which were used in a naive Bayes classifier (R e1071). In TCRdb, the public reads were trimmed at Q25 with fastp and aligned with MiXCR, with productive beta chains retained. Every distinct CDR3 protein forms one entry, paired with its most common genes and DNA. Here the V and J calls rest on TCRdb's processing, not on the authors' analysis. A total of a few hundred thousand distinct CDR3 sequences appear in this sample, approximately 14% of them only once. The top ten hold around 7.3% of the sample.

Stable Graves' hyperthyroidism was defined as no progression to ophthalmopathy during 18 months of follow-up. Hyperthyroidism patients were newly diagnosed, with disease duration under 2 months, and aged 18 to 65 years. Exclusion was applied to patients with uncontrolled infections, other autoimmune diseases, pregnancy or lactation. Diagnoses were established on the basis of clinical symptoms, serum thyroxine and TRAb, thyroid ultrasound, and orbital computed tomography. Ficoll-Paque density gradient centrifugation was used to isolate PBMCs from about 10 ml of fresh peripheral blood. Total RNA was extracted with Trizol reagent, and quality was checked on an Agilent 2100 Bioanalyzer.

The sequence links TRBV20-1 to TRBJ2-5; the D gene assignment is ambiguous. This TCR derives from a woman aged 30 to 39 with Graves' hyperthyroidism. Sequenced material: blood. The CDR3 sequence is CSASAGPETQYF. The sequenced DNA: TGCAGTGCGAGCGCAGGCCCAGAGACCCAGTACTTC.